Listed below are T cell receptor beta chains from one sample, sequenced in a study of OX40 agonist ivuxolimab in advanced cancers. Assay used: immunoSEQ multiplex PCR; TCRdb lists only in-frame clones, some missing. The repertoire holds approximately 60,000 clones, with 85% to 95% as singletons. The specimen was CD4+ or CD8+ T cells sorted from blood, collected in a trial of the OX40 agonist ivuxolimab. All receptors derive from an adult with an advanced solid tumor such as melanoma, head and neck, liver or kidney cancer. CDR3s include the opening cysteine and the closing phenylalanine or tryptophan. Fields, in order: clone size, V gene, D gene, J gene, CDR3 protein, CDR3 DNA. D genes are given only for firm matches. Clone size, where shown, is once, few, many, or a class for clones that have expanded.

>.|TRBV5-6|.|TRBJ1-2
CASSLTPNYGYTF
TGTGCCAGCAGCTTGACCCCTAACTATGGCTACACCTTC
>.|TRBV7-2|.|TRBJ2-3
CASSLGLSTDTQYF
TGTGCCAGCAGCTTAGGCCTTAGCACAGATACGCAGTATTTT
>.|TRBV2|TRBD2|TRBJ2-1
CASSATSGGNEQFF
TGTGCCAGCAGTGCGACTAGCGGGGGCAATGAGCAGTTCTTC
>.|TRBV2|TRBD2|TRBJ2-1
CASSETSGGYYNEQFF
TGTGCCAGCAGTGAGACTAGCGGGGGATACTACAATGAGCAGTTCTTC
>.|TRBV5-5|.|TRBJ1-3
CASSTGDIPGNTIYF
TGTGCCAGCAGCACGGGAGATATCCCTGGAAACACCATATATTTT
>.|TRBV5-1|.|TRBJ2-3
CASSQDRKSADTQYF
TGCGCCAGCAGCCAAGACCGGAAATCAGCAGATACGCAGTATTTT
>.|TRBV7-9|TRBD2|TRBJ2-1
CASSSTSGGTNEQFF
TGTGCCAGCAGCTCGACTAGCGGGGGTACCAATGAGCAGTTCTTC
>.|TRBV4-1|.|TRBJ2-7
CASSQEPGAASYEQYF
TGCGCCAGCAGCCAAGAACCAGGGGCTGCCTCCTACGAGCAGTACTTC
>.|TRBV7-2|TRBD2|TRBJ2-1
CASSLSSGSIDEQFF
TGTGCCAGCAGCTTATCTAGCGGGAGCATCGATGAGCAGTTCTTC
>.|TRBV7-6|TRBD1|TRBJ2-3
CASSSPTGASTDTQYF
TGTGCCAGCAGCTCCCCGACAGGGGCAAGCACAGATACGCAGTATTTT
>.|TRBV6-1|TRBD1|TRBJ2-5
CASSEAETGHLQETQYF
TGTGCCAGCAGTGAAGCGGAGACAGGGCACCTCCAAGAGACCCAGTACTTC
>.|TRBV28|.|TRBJ1-2
CASSLATGPNYGYTF
TGTGCCAGCAGTTTAGCGACGGGTCCTAACTATGGCTACACCTTC
>few|TRBV7-9|.|TRBJ2-7
CASSDSYEQYF
TGTGCCAGCAGCGATTCCTACGAGCAGTACTTC
>once|TRBV29-1|.|TRBJ1-3
CSVEILGQSSGNTIYF
TGCAGCGTTGAAATACTGGGTCAGAGCTCTGGAAACACCATATATTTT
>once|TRBV6-5|TRBD1|TRBJ2-7
CASSYRDRTYYEQYF
TGTGCCAGCAGTTACCGGGACAGGACCTACTACGAGCAGTACTTC
>.|TRBV9|TRBD2|TRBJ2-2
CASSVEASGRGDTGELFF
TGTGCCAGCAGCGTAGAGGCCAGCGGGAGGGGGGACACCGGGGAGCTGTTTTTT
>.|TRBV7-2|.|TRBJ1-1
CASSLGPRGGWVNTEAFF
TGTGCCAGCAGCTTAGGACCAAGGGGGGGCTGGGTGAACACTGAAGCTTTCTTT
>.|TRBV29-1|TRBD2|TRBJ2-7
CSVEGGGNAYEQYF
TGCAGCGTTGAAGGCGGGGGGAACGCCTACGAGCAGTACTTC
>.|TRBV7-2|.|TRBJ2-7
CASSLSPSYEQYF
TGTGCCAGCAGCTTAAGCCCCTCCTACGAGCAGTACTTC
>.|TRBV9|.|TRBJ1-2
CASSAGPGGYTF
TGTGCCAGCAGCGCCGGCCCCGGGGGCTACACCTTC
>.|TRBV7-8|TRBD1|TRBJ1-1
CASSPDRGNTEAFF
TGTGCCAGCAGCCCGGACAGGGGTAACACTGAAGCTTTCTTT
>.|TRBV7-6|.|TRBJ1-5
CASSLTRDSNQPQHF
TGTGCCAGCAGCTTAACCAGGGACAGCAATCAGCCCCAGCATTTT
>.|TRBV27|TRBD1|TRBJ2-7
CASSLSQGAREQYF
TGTGCCAGCAGTTTATCGCAGGGGGCTCGGGAGCAGTACTTC
>.|TRBV19|TRBD2|TRBJ2-3
CASSLAGGTDTQYF
TGTGCCAGTAGCTTAGCGGGAGGGACAGATACGCAGTATTTT
>.|TRBV6-1|.|TRBJ1-1
CASSEADDSTEAFF
TGTGCCAGCAGTGAAGCGGATGACAGCACTGAAGCTTTCTTT
>once|TRBV28|TRBD2|TRBJ2-7
CATKRRERYEQYF
TGTGCCACCAAGCGGCGGGAGAGGTACGAGCAGTACTTC
>.|TRBV30|.|TRBJ2-1
CAWSVLQNEQFF
TGTGCCTGGAGTGTACTGCAAAATGAGCAGTTCTTC
>.|TRBV18|.|TRBJ2-7
CASSIGTGYSYEQYF
TGTGCCAGCTCGATTGGGACTGGATACTCCTACGAGCAGTACTTC
>.|TRBV15|.|TRBJ2-1
CATSLDGGDEQFF
TGTGCCACCAGCCTTGACGGAGGGGATGAGCAGTTCTTC
>.|TRBV27|.|TRBJ1-1
CASSLAGVNTEAFF
TGTGCCAGCAGTTTGGCAGGGGTCAACACTGAAGCTTTCTTT
>.|TRBV18|.|TRBJ2-7
CASSPSGGYPPYEQYF
TGTGCCAGCTCGCCGTCGGGCGGCTACCCCCCCTACGAGCAGTACTTC
>medium-sized|TRBV5-6|.|TRBJ2-3
CASLGVGDTQYF
TGTGCCAGCCTGGGGGTTGGAGATACGCAGTATTTT
>.|TRBV29-1|TRBD1|TRBJ1-4
CSVNIGDRARLFF
TGCAGCGTTAATATCGGGGACAGGGCGAGATTGTTTTTT
>once|TRBV7-3|TRBD1|TRBJ1-1
CASSSLDRVMNTEAFF
TGTGCCAGCAGCTCTTTGGACAGGGTGATGAACACTGAAGCTTTCTTT
>.|TRBV6-5|.|TRBJ2-7
CASSYALYEQYF
TGTGCCAGCAGTTACGCCCTCTACGAGCAGTACTTC
>.|TRBV10-3|.|TRBJ1-5
CAISGGISGDDQPQHF
TGTGCCATCAGTGGGGGGATTTCAGGGGATGATCAGCCCCAGCATTTT
>once|TRBV29-1|.|TRBJ2-2
CSADRGTGELFF
TGCAGCGCTGATAGGGGCACCGGGGAGCTGTTTTTT
>.|TRBV29-1|TRBD2|TRBJ2-2
CSPPIRGGTETANTGELFF
TGCAGCCCTCCCATCCGGGGGGGCACCGAAACAGCGAACACCGGGGAGCTGTTTTTT
>.|TRBV11-3|.|TRBJ1-1
CASTLGVGKWSEAFF
TGTGCCAGCACCCTAGGGGTGGGTAAGTGGTCTGAAGCTTTCTTT
>.|TRBV4-3|TRBD2|TRBJ2-2
CASSQMTSPTASGELFF
TGCGCCAGCAGCCAGATGACTAGCCCAACCGCATCCGGGGAGCTGTTTTTT
>.|TRBV16|.|TRBJ2-3
CASSQYSAGSTDTQYF
TGTGCCAGCAGCCAATATTCGGCAGGGAGCACAGATACGCAGTATTTT
>.|TRBV4-3|.|TRBJ1-1
CASSSPGTNTEAFF
TGCGCCAGCAGCTCTCCTGGGACGAACACTGAAGCTTTCTTT
>.|TRBV4-3|TRBD1|TRBJ2-7
CASSQGRTGSYEQYF
TGCGCCAGCAGCCAGGGCCGGACAGGCTCCTACGAGCAGTACTTC
>.|TRBV30|TRBD2|TRBJ2-1
CAWGGTTYNEQFF
TGTGCCTGGGGTGGGACTACCTACAATGAGCAGTTCTTC
>.|TRBV27|.|TRBJ1-2
CASSLGPQEGYTF
TGTGCCAGCAGTTTGGGCCCGCAGGAGGGCTACACCTTC
>.|TRBV19|.|TRBJ2-7
CASSPGRGPYEQYF
TGTGCCAGTAGTCCCGGTCGTGGGCCCTACGAGCAGTACTTC
>.|TRBV6-5|.|TRBJ1-1
CASSYSGENTEAFF
TGTGCCAGCAGTTACTCAGGAGAGAACACTGAAGCTTTCTTT
>.|TRBV7-9|TRBD1|TRBJ2-2
CASSPRGYTGELFF
TGTGCCAGCAGCCCCAGGGGGTACACCGGGGAGCTGTTTTTT
>.|TRBV4-2|.|TRBJ2-2
CASSHGGQVAAGELFF
TGTGCCAGCAGCCACGGGGGTCAGGTCGCCGCCGGGGAGCTGTTTTTT
>few|TRBV28|.|TRBJ1-5
CASSLDPERSNQPQHF
TGTGCCAGCAGTTTAGACCCCGAGAGGAGCAATCAGCCCCAGCATTTT
>.|TRBV12-5|.|TRBJ1-1
CASGLMGGSAEAFF
TGTGCTAGTGGTTTGATGGGGGGTTCGGCTGAAGCTTTCTTT